These 23 T cell receptor beta chains were all obtained from the same sample, sequenced in a study of cytomegalovirus exposure and HLA in healthy donors. The PCR had 60 Vbeta and 13 Jbeta primers. Assay used: immunoSEQ multiplex PCR; TCRdb lists only in-frame clones, some missing. The sample holds more than 150,000 clones, over 75% seen once. The specimen was PBMCs. The receptors here all came from a man in his fifties or sixties in good health and CMV-seropositive.

The V and J genes are TRBV10-3 and TRBJ2-1; D might be TRBD1 (6 bases). Germline V gene data show CDR1 as ENHRY and CDR2 as SYGVKD. This CDR3 has 13 residues. The germline V and J ends were trimmed by 8 bases and 1 base, with 9 bases remaining between them. The CDR3 DNA reads TGTGCCATCCAGGGACAATCCTACAATGAGCAGTTCTTC. It translates to CAIQGQSYNEQFF.

This clone has only a few counts. The chain recombines TRBV5-1 with TRBJ2-3; the match to TRBD2 covers 8 bases. V lost 4 bases and J lost 2; bases outside the gene matches: 3. This CDR3 spans 14 amino acids. Germline V gene sequence: CDR1 SGHRS, CDR2 YFSETQ. CDR3 sequence (DNA): TGCGCCAGCAGCCCGGGAGGGTACACAGATACGCAGTATTTT. As protein: CASSPGGYTDTQYF.

The chain carries TRBV6-6 and TRBJ1-1; the match to TRBD1 covers 9 bases. This CDR3 has 15 residues. V lost 7 bases to trimming and J lost 7 bases; unmatched junction nucleotides: 13. Per the germline V gene, CDR1 is MNHNY and CDR2 is SVGAGI (reference sequence). This chain's CDR3 is CASTQTGQGTFEAFF. As DNA, the CDR3 is TGTGCCAGCACCCAGACCGGACAGGGGACCTTTGAAGCTTTCTTT.

V is TRBV6-1 and J is TRBJ2-5; a possible D gene is TRBD1 (5 bases). Deletions cut 6 bases from V and 5 bases from J, with 13 bases between. Looked up from germline, CDR1 is MNHNS and CDR2 is SASEGT. The CDR3 spans 13 residues. As DNA, the CDR3 is TGTGCCAGCAGCGACAGTCTCGCGGAGACCCAGTACTTC. Protein: CASSDSLAETQYF.

V gene TRBV10-3 combines with J gene TRBJ1-5; D is uncertain. Trimming took off 3 bases at V and 0 bases at J, with 9 bases between the two ends. The CDR3 contains 15 residues. Germline CDR1 ENHRY, CDR2 SYGVKD. The CDR3 bases are TGTGCCATCAGTGAAAAGCTTCATAGCAATCAGCCCCAGCATTTT. As protein: CAISEKLHSNQPQHF.

J is TRBJ2-2 and V is TRBV30, with 12 positions matching TRBD2. Losses at the gene ends were 2 bases for V and 5 bases for J; bases not matched to a gene: 9. The CDR3 loop spans 17 amino acids. The V gene's germline CDR1 is GTSNPN and CDR2 SVGIG (reference sequence). CDR3 amino acids: CAWSPLAGGGDTGELFF. CDR3 bases: TGTGCCTGGAGTCCACTAGCGGGGGGCGGGGATACCGGGGAGCTGTTTTTT. Using reference TRBV30 and TRBJ2-2 for the parts outside the CDR3, the full variable domain is SQTIHQWPATLVQPVGSPLSLECTVEGTSNPNLYWYRQAAGRGLQLLFYSVGIGQISSEVPQNLSASRPQDRQFILSSKKLLLSDSGFYLCAWSPLAGGGDTGELFFGEGSRLTVL.

CDR3 DNA sequence: TGTGCCAGCAGTTTCTACACGAGGTCTAGCTCCTATAATTCACCCCTCCACTTT. It specifies CASSFYTRSSSYNSPLHF. The V call is TRBV28, the J call TRBJ1-6; D gene ambiguous. Trimming took 3 bases from V and 0 from J, leaving 15 bases between them. The germline V gene has CDR1 MDHEN and CDR2 SYDVKM. The CDR3 consists of 18 residues. The full variable domain, with the rest looked up from reference TRBV28 and TRBJ1-6, is DVKVTQSSRYLVKRTGEKVFLECVQDMDHENMFWYRQDPGLGLRLIYFSYDVKMKEKGDIPEGYSVSREKKERFSLILESASTNQTSMYLCASSFYTRSSSYNSPLHFGNGTRLTVT.

In this sample, this clone turned up a few times. The chain carries TRBV2 and TRBJ1-4; D uncertain. Germline V gene lookup returns CDR1 SNHLY and CDR2 FYNNEI. There are 14 residues in the CDR3. The ends were cut back, 3 bases at V and 4 bases at J, with 9 bases in the middle. CDR3 sequence: CASSEFRVNEKLFF. The CDR3 bases are TGTGCCAGCAGTGAGTTTCGAGTTAATGAAAAACTGTTTTTT.

In DNA form, the CDR3 reads TGTGCCAGCAGCTTACAGGGTTCTTTAAACGAGCAGTACGTC. This encodes CASSLQGSLNEQYV. The chain joins TRBV5-4 to TRBJ2-7, with D possibly TRBD1 on 6 matching bases. The length of the CDR3 is 14 residues. Looked up from germline, CDR1 is SGHNT and CDR2 is YYREEE (reference sequence). Trimming shortened V by 2 bases and J by 5 bases, and 14 bases separated the two germline ends.

The rearrangement joins TRBV4-1 to TRBJ2-1, with TRBD1 matching over 12 bases. This CDR3 has 17 residues. Germline V gene sequence: CDR1 MGHRA, CDR2 YSYEKL. After removal of 3 bases from V and 6 bases from J, the junction contained 9 bases not matched to a gene. Written as DNA, the CDR3 is TGCGCCAGCAGCCATGATCCGGGACAGGGGGCCCGCAATGAGCAGTTCTTC. Its protein is CASSHDPGQGARNEQFF.

This clone was detected a few times. The J gene is TRBJ2-6, the V gene TRBV6-1; 7 nucleotides line up with TRBD1. Germline CDR1 reads MNHNS; CDR2 reads SASEGT. Unmatched junction bases numbered 0, after V lost 2 bases and J lost 2 bases. The CDR3 totals 15 residues. CDR3 loop: CASSERGPGANVLTF. DNA of the CDR3: TGTGCCAGCAGTGAAAGGGGGCCTGGGGCCAACGTCCTGACTTTC.

The chain uses TRBV19 and TRBJ2-3, with 8 bases aligning to TRBD2. V dropped 2 bases and J dropped 0; count of bases not matched to a gene: 4. CDR1 LNHDA and CDR2 SQIVND come from the germline V gene (reference sequence). The CDR3 runs to 16 residues. The CDR3 DNA reads as TGTGCCAGTAGTATAAGCGGGGGACCTAGCACAGATACGCAGTATTTT. As protein: CASSISGGPSTDTQYF.

The chain recombines TRBV2 with TRBJ1-4, with D perhaps matching TRBD1 (5 bases). The CDR3 runs to 12 residues. CDR1 and CDR2 (germline): SNHLY, FYNNEI. V was cut by 4 bases and J by 8 bases, with 8 bases left in between. Here the CDR3 DNA reads TGTGCCAGCAGTGCCCGACAGGAAAAACTGTTTTTT. Its protein is CASSARQEKLFF.

This chain links TRBV2 with TRBJ2-5, with 12 bases fitting TRBD2. Germline CDR1 SNHLY, CDR2 FYNNEI. CDR3 length equals 19 residues. Germline trimming cut 4 bases from V and 5 bases from J; bases unmatched to any gene: 17. The CDR3 sequence is CASSVGRQGLAGGLETQYF. CDR3 coding DNA: TGTGCCAGCAGTGTCGGGAGACAGGGTCTAGCGGGGGGGCTTGAGACCCAGTACTTC.

The chain joins TRBV20-1 to TRBJ2-1; 7 bases agree with TRBD1. This CDR3 spans 11 amino acids. Germline V CDR1 and CDR2: DFQATT, SNEGSKA (reference sequence). The J segment lost 7 bases and the V segment lost 7 bases, leaving 4 bases of the junction unmatched. The CDR3 region is CSGDSSNEQFF. DNA for the CDR3: TGCAGTGGGGACAGTAGTAATGAGCAGTTCTTC.

This clone was detected once. J is TRBJ1-4 and V is TRBV28; TRBD1 aligns across 10 bases. The V gene's germline CDR1 is MDHEN and CDR2 SYDVKM. The length of the CDR3 is 15 residues. V shed 7 bases and J 11 bases; nucleotides not matched to a gene: 13. The CDR3 loop reads CASNPKTGGANKLFF. The CDR3 nucleotides read TGTGCCAGCAATCCCAAGACAGGGGGCGCGAATAAACTGTTTTTT.

The chain employs TRBV4-1 and TRBJ1-4; D is possibly TRBD1 (6 bases). CDR1 MGHRA and CDR2 YSYEKL come from the germline V gene. V was trimmed by 4 bases and J by 1 base, leaving 10 bases between them. The CDR3 runs 15 residues. CDR3 region: CASSRSTGTNEKLFF. In DNA, the CDR3 is TGCGCCAGCAGCCGTTCGACAGGAACTAATGAAAAACTGTTTTTT.

The rearrangement joins TRBV30 to TRBJ1-5, with D possibly being TRBD1 (5 bases). V was shortened by 0 bases and J by 4 bases, with 7 bases between the two germline ends. This CDR3 region has 13 residues. Per the germline V gene, CDR1 is GTSNPN and CDR2 is SVGIG (reference sequence). The CDR3 DNA sequence: TGTGCCTGGAGTGTGGAGGGGAATCAGCCCCAGCATTTT. This sequence encodes CAWSVEGNQPQHF.

This chain joins TRBV5-6 and TRBJ2-3, with TRBD2 matching 9 bases. The germline CDR1 and CDR2 sequences are SGHDT and YYEEEE. The length of the CDR3 is 14 residues. V shed 3 bases, J shed 5 bases, and the junction held 4 bases outside the gene matches. The CDR3 region is CASSWVAGVDTQYF. CDR3 coding DNA: TGTGCCAGCAGCTGGGTAGCGGGGGTAGATACGCAGTATTTT.

This chain links TRBV18 with TRBJ2-7; D not certain. The CDR3 has 12 residues. V shed 6 bases and J shed 2 bases, with 8 bases lying between them. From germline, CDR1 is KGHSH and CDR2 LQKENI. CDR3 DNA: TGTGCCAGCTCCCCCTCGGCCTACGAGCAGTACTTC. It codes for CASSPSAYEQYF. Looking up the rest from reference TRBV18 and TRBJ2-7 gives the full variable domain: NAGVMQNPRHLVRRRGQEARLRCSPMKGHSHVYWYRQLPEEGLKFMVYLQKENIIDESGMPKERFSAEFPKEGPSILRIQQVVRGDSAAYFCASSPSAYEQYFGPGTRLTVT.

V gene TRBV7-9 combines with J gene TRBJ2-7; D uncertain. Germline V gene sequence: CDR1 SEHNR, CDR2 FQNEAQ (reference sequence). This CDR3 is 15 amino acids long. V dropped 1 base and J dropped 2 bases, with 12 bases sitting between them. The CDR3 bases are TGTGCCAGCAGCTTAGGGCCGATATTCCCCTACGAGCAGTACTTC. This codes for CASSLGPIFPYEQYF.

The chain carries TRBV29-1 and TRBJ1-1; no firm D call. The ends were cut back, 6 bases at V and 8 bases at J, with 4 bases in the middle. The CDR3 is made up of 8 amino acids. CDR1 is SQVTM and CDR2 is ANQGSEA in the germline V gene. The CDR3 loop is CSVGEAFF. CDR3 sequence (DNA): TGCAGCGTCGGGGAAGCTTTCTTT.

The CDR3: CASSSTGGSSGEQYF. The CDR3 DNA reads TGTGCCAGCAGTTCAACAGGGGGCTCGTCGGGCGAGCAGTACTTC. V is TRBV28 and J is TRBJ2-7; the match to TRBD1 covers 9 bases. The germline CDR1 and CDR2 sequences are MDHEN and SYDVKM. This CDR3 has 15 residues. Unmatched junction bases numbered 10, after V lost 4 bases and J lost 6 bases.